This TCR beta chain emerged from a study of spatial heterogeneity in lung cancer. Study-wide results and limits: Blood showed ubiquitous tumor TCRs more often at resection than at routine follow-up.

TCRdb used MiXCR to reprocess the 5' RACE reads, holding one entry per CDR3 protein. The sample records about 92,000 distinct CDR3 sequences, around 12% being singletons. The sample holds many counts of this clonotype. Its cognate antigen is unknown. Germline CDR1 reads LGHDT; CDR2 reads YNNKEL (reference sequence). After removal of 2 bases from V and 2 bases from J, the junction contained 14 bases not matched to a gene. The CDR3 is 18 residues long. As to time point: sample taken at primary tumor resection. The study sequenced unsorted whole RNA from tumor, nontumor lung or frozen PBMC. The sequencing here drew on PBMCs, taken at surgery. The source is a male donor with early-stage non-small cell lung cancer. The rearrangement joins TRBV3-1 to TRBJ2-7, with 8 bases matching TRBD1. DNA of the CDR3: TGTGCCAGCAGCCAATCCCTAAGGACAGGGAGAGACACCTACGAGCAGTACTTC. It codes for CASSQSLRTGRDTYEQYF.